This TCR beta chain was profiled in a study of OX40 agonist ivuxolimab in advanced cancers. Sequenced by immunoSEQ multiplex PCR; TCRdb stores in-frame clones only, minus some. Of tens of thousands of clones in the sample, roughly 85% are singletons; the top ten hold 1.3%. Systemic immunosuppression or a history of autoimmune disease excluded patients. The TCR sequence derives from an adult with an advanced solid tumor such as melanoma, head and neck, liver or kidney cancer. The sequencing here drew on CD4+ or CD8+ T cells sorted from blood, taken in a trial of the OX40 agonist ivuxolimab.

CDR3 nucleotide sequence: TGTGCCAGCAGCTTGGGAAGGGGGAACACTGAAGCTTTCTTT. This sequence encodes CASSLGRGNTEAFF. The chain couples TRBV7-2 to TRBJ1-1; D is perhaps TRBD1 (5 bases). The V end was cut by 3 bases, the J end by 1 base, with 9 bases between. The CDR3 has 14 amino acids. Germline V gene data show CDR1 as SGHTA and CDR2 as FQGNSA.